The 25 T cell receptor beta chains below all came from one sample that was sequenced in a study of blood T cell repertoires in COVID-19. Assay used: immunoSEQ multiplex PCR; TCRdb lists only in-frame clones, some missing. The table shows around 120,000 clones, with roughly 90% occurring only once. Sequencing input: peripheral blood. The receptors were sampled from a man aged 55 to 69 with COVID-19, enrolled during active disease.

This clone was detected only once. DNA of the CDR3: TGTGCCAGCAGCCTCCCTACGAACACTGAAGCTTTCTTT. Its protein product is CASSLPTNTEAFF. The V call is TRBV7-8, the J call TRBJ1-1; no firm D call. V was cut by 5 bases and J by 1 base, with 8 bases left in between. The germline gives CDR1 SGHVS, CDR2 FQNEAQ. The CDR3 contains 13 residues.

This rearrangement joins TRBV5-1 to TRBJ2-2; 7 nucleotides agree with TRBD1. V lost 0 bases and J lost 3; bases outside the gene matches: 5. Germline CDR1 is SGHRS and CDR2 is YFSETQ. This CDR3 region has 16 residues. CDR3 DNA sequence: TGCGCCAGCAGCTTGGAAGGGGGCGAGTACACCGGGGAGCTGTTTTTT. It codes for CASSLEGGEYTGELFF.

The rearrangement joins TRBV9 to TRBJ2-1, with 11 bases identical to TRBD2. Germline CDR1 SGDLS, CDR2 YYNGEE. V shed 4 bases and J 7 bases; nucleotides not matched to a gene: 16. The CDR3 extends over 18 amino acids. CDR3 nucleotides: TGTGCCAGCAGCTCCCACCCCGTAGCGGGAGGGCCGGGTAATGAGCAGTTCTTC. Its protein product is CASSSHPVAGGPGNEQFF.

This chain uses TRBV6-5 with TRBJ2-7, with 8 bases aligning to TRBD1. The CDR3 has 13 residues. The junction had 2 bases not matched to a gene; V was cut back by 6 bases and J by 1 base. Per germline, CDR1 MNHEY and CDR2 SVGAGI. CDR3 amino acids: CASSRGRSYEQYF. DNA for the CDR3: TGTGCCAGCAGCAGGGGGCGATCCTACGAGCAGTACTTC.

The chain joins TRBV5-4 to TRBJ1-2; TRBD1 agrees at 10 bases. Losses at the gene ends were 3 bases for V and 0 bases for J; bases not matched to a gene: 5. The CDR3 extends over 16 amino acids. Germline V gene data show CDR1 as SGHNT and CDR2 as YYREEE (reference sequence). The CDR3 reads CASSSPGQGSNYGYTF. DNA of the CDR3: TGTGCCAGCAGCTCTCCGGGACAGGGGTCTAACTATGGCTACACCTTC.

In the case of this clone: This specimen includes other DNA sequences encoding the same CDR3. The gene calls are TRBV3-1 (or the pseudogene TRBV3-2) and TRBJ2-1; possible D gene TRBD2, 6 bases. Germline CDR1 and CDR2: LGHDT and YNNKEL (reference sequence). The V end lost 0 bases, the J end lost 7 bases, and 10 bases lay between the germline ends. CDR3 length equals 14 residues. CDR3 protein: CASSQELARNEQFF. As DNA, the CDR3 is TGTGCCAGCAGCCAAGAACTAGCTCGGAATGAGCAGTTCTTC.

The CDR3 loop is CASSSTGTGATEAFF. In nucleotides, the CDR3 is TGTGCCAGCAGTTCTACCGGGACAGGGGCCACTGAAGCTTTCTTT. The genes are TRBV6-6 and TRBJ1-1, with 10 bases identical to TRBD1. The CDR3 totals 15 residues. V was clipped by 4 bases and J by 4 bases; unmatched bases: 6. CDR1 and CDR2 (germline): MNHNY, SVGAGI (reference sequence).

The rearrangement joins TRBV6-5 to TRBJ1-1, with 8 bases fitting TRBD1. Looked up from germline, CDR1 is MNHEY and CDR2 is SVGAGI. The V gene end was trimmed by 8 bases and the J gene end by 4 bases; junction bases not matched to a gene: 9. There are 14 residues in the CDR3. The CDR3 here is CASSPQGESTEAFF. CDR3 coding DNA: TGTGCCAGCTCACCACAGGGGGAGAGCACTGAAGCTTTCTTT.

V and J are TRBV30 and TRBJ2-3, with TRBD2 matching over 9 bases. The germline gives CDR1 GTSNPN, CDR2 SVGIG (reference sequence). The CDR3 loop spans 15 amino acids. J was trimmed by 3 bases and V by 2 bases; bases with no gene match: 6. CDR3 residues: CAWSPRTSETDTQYF. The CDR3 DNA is TGTGCCTGGAGTCCCCGGACTAGCGAAACAGATACGCAGTATTTT.

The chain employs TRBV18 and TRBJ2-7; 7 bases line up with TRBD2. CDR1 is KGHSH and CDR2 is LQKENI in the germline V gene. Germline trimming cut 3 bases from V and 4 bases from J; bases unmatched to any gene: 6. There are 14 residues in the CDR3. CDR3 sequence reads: CASSPTSAEYEQYF. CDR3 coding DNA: TGTGCCAGCTCACCCACTAGCGCGGAATACGAGCAGTACTTC.

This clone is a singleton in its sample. The CDR3 reads CASSLRSSGNTIYF. CDR3 coding DNA: TGTGCCAGCAGCTTGAGGTCCTCTGGAAACACCATATATTTT. This rearrangement joins TRBV7-9 to TRBJ1-3; D not certain. The V gene lost 3 bases and the J gene lost 0 bases, with 6 bases spanning the gap. There are 14 residues in the CDR3. CDR1 and CDR2 (germline): SEHNR, FQNEAQ (reference sequence).

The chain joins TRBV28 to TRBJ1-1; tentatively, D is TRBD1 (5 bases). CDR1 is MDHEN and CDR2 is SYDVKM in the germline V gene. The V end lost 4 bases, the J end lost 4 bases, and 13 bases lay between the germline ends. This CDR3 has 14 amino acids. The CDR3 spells CASSSLTESTEAFF. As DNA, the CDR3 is TGTGCCAGCAGTTCCCTGACAGAAAGCACTGAAGCTTTCTTT.

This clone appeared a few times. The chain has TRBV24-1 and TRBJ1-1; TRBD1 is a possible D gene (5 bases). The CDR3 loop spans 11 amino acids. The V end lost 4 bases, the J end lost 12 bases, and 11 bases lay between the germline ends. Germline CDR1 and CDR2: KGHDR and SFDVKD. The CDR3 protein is CATSENRRTFF. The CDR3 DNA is TGTGCCACCAGTGAAAACAGGCGGACTTTCTTT.

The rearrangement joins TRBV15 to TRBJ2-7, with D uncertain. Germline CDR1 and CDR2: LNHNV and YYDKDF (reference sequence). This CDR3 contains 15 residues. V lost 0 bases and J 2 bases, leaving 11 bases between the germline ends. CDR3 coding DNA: TGTGCCACCAGCAGAGATCGAGTAGCTGCCTACGAGCAGTACTTC. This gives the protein CATSRDRVAAYEQYF.

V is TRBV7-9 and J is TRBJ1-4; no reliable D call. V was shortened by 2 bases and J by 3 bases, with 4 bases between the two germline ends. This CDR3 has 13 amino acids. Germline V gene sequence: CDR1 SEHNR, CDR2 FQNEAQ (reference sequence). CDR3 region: CASSLSANEKLFF. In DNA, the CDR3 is TGTGCCAGCAGCTTATCAGCTAATGAAAAACTGTTTTTT.

CDR3 region: CASTLGGRGGYGYTF. The CDR3 region has the DNA TGTGCCAGCACCCTAGGTGGCAGGGGTGGCTATGGCTACACCTTC. The chain couples TRBV28 to TRBJ1-2, with D maybe TRBD1 (6 bases). The ends were cut back, 7 bases at V and 4 bases at J, with 19 bases in the middle. The CDR3 contains 15 residues. In germline, CDR1 is MDHEN, CDR2 SYDVKM.

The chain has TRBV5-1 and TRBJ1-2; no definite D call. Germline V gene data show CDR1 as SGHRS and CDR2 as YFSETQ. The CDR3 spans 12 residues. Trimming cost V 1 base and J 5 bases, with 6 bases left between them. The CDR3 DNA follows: TGCGCCAGCAGCTTGTCGGGTTATGGCTACACCTTC. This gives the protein CASSLSGYGYTF.

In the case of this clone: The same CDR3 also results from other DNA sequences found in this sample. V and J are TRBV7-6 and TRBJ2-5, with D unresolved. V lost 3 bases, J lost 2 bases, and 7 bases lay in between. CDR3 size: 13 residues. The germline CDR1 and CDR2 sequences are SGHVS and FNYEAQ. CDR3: CASSFGAQETQYF. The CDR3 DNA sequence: TGTGCCAGCAGCTTCGGAGCACAAGAGACCCAGTACTTC.

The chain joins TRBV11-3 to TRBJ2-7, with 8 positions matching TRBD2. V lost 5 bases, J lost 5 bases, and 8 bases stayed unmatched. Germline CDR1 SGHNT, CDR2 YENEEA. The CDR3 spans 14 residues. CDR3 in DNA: TGTGCCAGCAGCCGCGCCGGGGGGGGCCACGAGCAGTACTTC. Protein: CASSRAGGGHEQYF.

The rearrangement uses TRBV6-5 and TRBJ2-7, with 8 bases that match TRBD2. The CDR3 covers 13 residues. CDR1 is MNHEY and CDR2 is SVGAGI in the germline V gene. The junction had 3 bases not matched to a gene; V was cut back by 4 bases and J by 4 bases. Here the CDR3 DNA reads TGTGCCAGCAGTTCAAGCGGGAGTTACGAGCAGTACTTC. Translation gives CASSSSGSYEQYF.

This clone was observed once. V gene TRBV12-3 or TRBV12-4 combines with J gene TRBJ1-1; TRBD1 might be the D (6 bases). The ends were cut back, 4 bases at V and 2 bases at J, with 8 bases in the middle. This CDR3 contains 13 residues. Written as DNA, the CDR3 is TGTGCCAGCAGTTCGGGACACAACACTGAAGCTTTCTTT. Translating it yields CASSSGHNTEAFF.

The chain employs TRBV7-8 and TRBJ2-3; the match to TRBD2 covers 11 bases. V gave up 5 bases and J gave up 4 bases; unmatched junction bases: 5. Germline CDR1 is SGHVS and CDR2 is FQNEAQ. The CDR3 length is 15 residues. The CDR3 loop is CASSPTSGTSDTQYF. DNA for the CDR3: TGTGCCAGCAGCCCGACTAGCGGGACGTCAGATACGCAGTATTTT.

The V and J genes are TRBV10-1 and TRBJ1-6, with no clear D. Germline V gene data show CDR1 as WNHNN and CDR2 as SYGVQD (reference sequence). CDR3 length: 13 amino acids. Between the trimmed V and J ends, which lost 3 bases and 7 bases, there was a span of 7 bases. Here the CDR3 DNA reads TGCGCCAGCAGTGATGGGAGCAATTCACCCCTCCACTTT. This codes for CASSDGSNSPLHF.

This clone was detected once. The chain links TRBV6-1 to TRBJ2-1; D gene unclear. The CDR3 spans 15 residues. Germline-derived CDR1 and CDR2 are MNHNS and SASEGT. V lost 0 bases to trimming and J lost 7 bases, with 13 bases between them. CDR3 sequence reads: CASSEAWVLRNEQFF. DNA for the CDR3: TGTGCCAGCAGTGAAGCGTGGGTATTGCGGAATGAGCAGTTCTTC.

CDR3 nucleotide sequence: TGTGCCAGCAGCGAAGGGACTAGCAGTTCCTACGAGCAGTACTTC. This sequence encodes CASSEGTSSSYEQYF. The chain couples TRBV9 to TRBJ2-7; 9 bases match TRBD2. The CDR3 spans 15 residues. The ends lost 3 bases at V and 1 base at J; junction bases unmatched: 5. Germline CDR1 is SGDLS and CDR2 is YYNGEE.